Listed below are T cell receptor beta chains from one sample, sequenced in a study of blood T cell repertoires in COVID-19. The repertoire was sequenced with immunoSEQ multiplex PCR; TCRdb's copy has only in-frame clones and lacks some. The sample comprises around 500,000 clones, approximately 86% of which are singletons, and roughly 8% rests with the top ten. The sequencing sample was made of PBMCs or T cells enriched from blood (not recorded which). The receptor source for this set is a woman in her sixties or seventies who had recovered from COVID-19. Each CDR3 is given with its conserved first and last residue. A D gene is named only where the DNA matches it firmly. Size is stated for part of the rows, as once, few or many counts, or as a class when the clone is expanded.

clone_size: once
v_call: TRBV5-1
d_call: TRBD1
cdr3_aa: CASSEQGVGNTIYF

clone_size: few
v_call: TRBV5-6
d_call: TRBD1
cdr3_aa: CASSFGGRGLYGYTF

clone_size: .
v_call: TRBV10-3
d_call: TRBD1
cdr3_aa: CAIQGQPNEKLFF

clone_size: .
v_call: TRBV7-5
d_call: .
cdr3_aa: CARSRGEGWKTQYF

clone_size: .
v_call: TRBV24-1
d_call: .
cdr3_aa: CATSGTGYGYTF

clone_size: .
v_call: TRBV7-8
d_call: .
cdr3_aa: CASSPRLKNEKLFF

clone_size: many
v_call: TRBV11-3
d_call: .
cdr3_aa: CASSLDPNTGSSGNTIYF

clone_size: few
v_call: TRBV5-6
d_call: TRBD2
cdr3_aa: CASSPLAGGTDTQYF

clone_size: .
v_call: TRBV5-1
d_call: .
cdr3_aa: CASSLNTLNTEAFF

clone_size: .
v_call: TRBV19
d_call: TRBD1
cdr3_aa: CASSIFRDRNTGELFF

clone_size: .
v_call: TRBV4-2
d_call: TRBD2
cdr3_aa: CASSQVGSGGAYEQFF

clone_size: .
v_call: TRBV29-1
d_call: TRBD1
cdr3_aa: CSVEDFQGKGGPYGYTF

clone_size: once
v_call: TRBV5-1
d_call: .
cdr3_aa: CASSLRQGNTEAFF

clone_size: .
v_call: TRBV27
d_call: TRBD1
cdr3_aa: CASKGARGYTF

clone_size: .
v_call: TRBV4-1
d_call: .
cdr3_aa: CASSQDRGQETQYF

clone_size: .
v_call: TRBV11-2
d_call: .
cdr3_aa: CASSFGRNQPQHF

clone_size: once
v_call: TRBV5-1
d_call: TRBD2
cdr3_aa: CASSLVPTSGQETQYF

clone_size: .
v_call: TRBV2
d_call: TRBD1
cdr3_aa: CASSASGGGKLFF

clone_size: .
v_call: TRBV23-1
d_call: .
cdr3_aa: CASSQSWGQGADTQYF

clone_size: .
v_call: TRBV3-1/TRBV3-2
d_call: TRBD1
cdr3_aa: CASSQDPGGTGGYEQYF

clone_size: .
v_call: TRBV27
d_call: TRBD1
cdr3_aa: CASTPRDSPYNEQFF

clone_size: once
v_call: TRBV7-2
d_call: .
cdr3_aa: CASSPGHLEAFF

clone_size: once
v_call: TRBV30
d_call: .
cdr3_aa: CAWSRSLGELPQHF

clone_size: .
v_call: TRBV4-1
d_call: TRBD2
cdr3_aa: CASSYRGTSGGMWETQYF

clone_size: .
v_call: TRBV4-1
d_call: .
cdr3_aa: CASSQGGATLYNEQFF

clone_size: .
v_call: TRBV19
d_call: TRBD2
cdr3_aa: CASSVRGGQETQYF

clone_size: .
v_call: TRBV19
d_call: TRBD2
cdr3_aa: CASSILSSGGGETQYF

clone_size: .
v_call: TRBV18
d_call: .
cdr3_aa: CASSLQGEGTDTQYF

clone_size: .
v_call: TRBV5-1
d_call: TRBD1
cdr3_aa: CASSQQGDEQFF

clone_size: once
v_call: TRBV19
d_call: .
cdr3_aa: CASRPDRKANNEQFF

clone_size: .
v_call: TRBV2
d_call: .
cdr3_aa: CASQRSLLGNQPQHF

clone_size: .
v_call: TRBV30
d_call: .
cdr3_aa: CALKQGNEKLFF

clone_size: .
v_call: TRBV2
d_call: .
cdr3_aa: CASSNHYGTHEKPQHF

clone_size: few
v_call: TRBV7-9
d_call: TRBD1
cdr3_aa: CASSSGTGHYGYTF

clone_size: few
v_call: TRBV5-1
d_call: TRBD1
cdr3_aa: CASSFGGTADSPLHF

clone_size: .
v_call: TRBV6-5
d_call: .
cdr3_aa: CASRSPGLNTGELFF

clone_size: .
v_call: TRBV16
d_call: .
cdr3_aa: CASSLVGGGEGDTQYF

clone_size: .
v_call: TRBV10-3
d_call: .
cdr3_aa: CAISESFAGESPLHF

clone_size: .
v_call: TRBV11-2
d_call: .
cdr3_aa: CASSGLGQGHNEQFF

clone_size: .
v_call: TRBV9
d_call: .
cdr3_aa: CASSAASGNSYNEQFF

clone_size: .
v_call: TRBV9
d_call: .
cdr3_aa: CASSPHVSSYNEQFF

clone_size: .
v_call: TRBV24-1
d_call: TRBD1
cdr3_aa: CATQTGNDNEQFF

clone_size: .
v_call: TRBV4-1
d_call: .
cdr3_aa: CASSKGEGLGYSNQPQHF

clone_size: .
v_call: TRBV28
d_call: TRBD1
cdr3_aa: CASSSGTVSSYEQYF